This T cell receptor (beta chain) is drawn from a study of shared clonotypes between healthy human individuals. In the study overall: Donors had three CD4 naive, three CD4 memory, two CD8 naive and one CD8 memory plate apiece. Study results and limitations: It was the few donors that limited the genetic and exposure-history diversity represented.

Sorted-subset replicate PCR reactions contained roughly 200 ng DNA, corresponding to roughly 29,000 T cell genomes. Per the study methods: Without quality scores, immunoSEQ junctional reads could not be filtered like full-length reads. Data came from immunoSEQ multiplex PCR; TCRdb stores just in-frame clones and leaves some out. V, J and clone size reflect that table, while D and trimming were determined from the DNA. Among some 2,100,000 clones, approximately 96% were seen once, and the ten largest hold roughly 0.13%. The CDR3 is made up of 17 amino acids. V was clipped by 4 bases and J by 4 bases; unmatched bases: 15. Looked up from germline, CDR1 is MGHRA and CDR2 is YSYEKL. As regards this clone: Antigen unknown.

Input material: naive CD4+ T cells sorted from blood. This sample's subset: CD45RA+ positively selected. The TCR sequence derives from a man younger than 35 in good health. The V call is TRBV4-1, the J call TRBJ2-5, with 7 bases that match TRBD1. The DNA for the CDR3 is TGCGCCAGCAGCCTGGGGGTAACAGGGGTAATGGTAGAGACCCAGTACTTC. Protein sequence: CASSLGVTGVMVETQYF.